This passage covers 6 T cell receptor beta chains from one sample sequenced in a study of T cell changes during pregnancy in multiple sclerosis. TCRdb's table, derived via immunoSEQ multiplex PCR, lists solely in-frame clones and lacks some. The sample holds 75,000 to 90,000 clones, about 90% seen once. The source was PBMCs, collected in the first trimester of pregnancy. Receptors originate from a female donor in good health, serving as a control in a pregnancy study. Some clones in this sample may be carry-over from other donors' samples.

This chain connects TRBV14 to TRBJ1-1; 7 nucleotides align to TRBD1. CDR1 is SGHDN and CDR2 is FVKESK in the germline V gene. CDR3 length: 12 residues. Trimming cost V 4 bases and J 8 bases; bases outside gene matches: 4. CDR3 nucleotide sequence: TGTGCCAGCAGCCCGAGGGGGCCAGAAGCTTTCTTT. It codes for CASSPRGPEAFF.

The CDR3 region is CASLGQGRDTGELFF. CDR3 DNA: TGTGCCAGCCTAGGACAGGGTAGGGACACCGGGGAGCTGTTTTTT. V is TRBV25-1 and J is TRBJ2-2; TRBD1 aligns across 8 bases. This CDR3 is 15 amino acids long. Germline lookup yields CDR1 MGHDK and CDR2 SYGVNS. V was pared by 8 bases and J by 3 bases, with 8 bases of the junction left unmatched.

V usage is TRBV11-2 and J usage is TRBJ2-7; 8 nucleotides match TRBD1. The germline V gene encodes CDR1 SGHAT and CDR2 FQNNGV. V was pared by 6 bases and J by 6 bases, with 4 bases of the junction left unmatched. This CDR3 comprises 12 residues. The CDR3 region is CASRRTGGEQYF. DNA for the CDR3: TGTGCCAGCAGACGTACAGGGGGCGAGCAGTACTTC.

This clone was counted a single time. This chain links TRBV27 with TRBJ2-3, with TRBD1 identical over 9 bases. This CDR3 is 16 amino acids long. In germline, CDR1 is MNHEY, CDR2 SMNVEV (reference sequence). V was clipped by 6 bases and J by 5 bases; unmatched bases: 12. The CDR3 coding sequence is TGTGCCAGCAGGCTACAAACAGGGGGCGCGGTAGATACGCAGTATTTT. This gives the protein CASRLQTGGAVDTQYF.

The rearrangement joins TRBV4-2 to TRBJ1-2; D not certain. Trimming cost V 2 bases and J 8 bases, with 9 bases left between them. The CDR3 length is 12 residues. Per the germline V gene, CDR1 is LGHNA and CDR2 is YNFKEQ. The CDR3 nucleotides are TGTGCCAGCAGCCAACCCTCGGGGGGCTACACCTTC. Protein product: CASSQPSGGYTF.

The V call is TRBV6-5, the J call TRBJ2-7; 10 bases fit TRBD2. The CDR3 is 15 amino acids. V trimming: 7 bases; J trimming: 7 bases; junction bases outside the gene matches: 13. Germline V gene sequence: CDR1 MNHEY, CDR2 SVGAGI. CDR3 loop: CASTRGAGGPGEQYF. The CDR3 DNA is TGTGCCAGCACCCGGGGAGCGGGAGGGCCGGGGGAGCAGTACTTC.